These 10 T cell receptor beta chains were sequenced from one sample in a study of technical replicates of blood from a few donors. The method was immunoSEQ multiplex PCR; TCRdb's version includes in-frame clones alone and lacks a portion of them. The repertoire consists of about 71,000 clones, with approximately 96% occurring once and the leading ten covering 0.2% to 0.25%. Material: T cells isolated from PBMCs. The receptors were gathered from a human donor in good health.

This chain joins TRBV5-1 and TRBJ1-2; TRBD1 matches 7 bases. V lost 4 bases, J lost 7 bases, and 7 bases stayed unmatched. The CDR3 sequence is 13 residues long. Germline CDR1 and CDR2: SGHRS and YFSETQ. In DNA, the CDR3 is TGCGCCAGCAGCCCTCAGACAGGGAGTGGCTACACCTTC. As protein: CASSPQTGSGYTF.

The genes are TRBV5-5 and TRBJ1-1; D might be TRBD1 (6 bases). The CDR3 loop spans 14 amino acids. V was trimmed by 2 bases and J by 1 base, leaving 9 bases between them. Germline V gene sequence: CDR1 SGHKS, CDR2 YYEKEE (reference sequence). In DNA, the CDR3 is TGTGCCAGCAGCTTACAGGGAAGGAACACTGAAGCTTTCTTT. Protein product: CASSLQGRNTEAFF.

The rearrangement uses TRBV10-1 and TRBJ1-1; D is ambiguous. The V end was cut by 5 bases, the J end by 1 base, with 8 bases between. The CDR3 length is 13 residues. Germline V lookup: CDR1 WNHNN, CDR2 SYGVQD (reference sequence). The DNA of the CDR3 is TGCGCCAGCAGTTCCGGGAAGAACACTGAAGCTTTCTTT. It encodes CASSSGKNTEAFF.

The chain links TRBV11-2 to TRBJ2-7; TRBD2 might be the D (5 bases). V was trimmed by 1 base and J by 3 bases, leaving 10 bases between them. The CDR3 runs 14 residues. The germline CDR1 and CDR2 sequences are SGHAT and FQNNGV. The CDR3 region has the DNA TGTGCCAGCAGCTTAGGTAGGGAGAACTACGAGCAGTACTTC. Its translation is CASSLGRENYEQYF.

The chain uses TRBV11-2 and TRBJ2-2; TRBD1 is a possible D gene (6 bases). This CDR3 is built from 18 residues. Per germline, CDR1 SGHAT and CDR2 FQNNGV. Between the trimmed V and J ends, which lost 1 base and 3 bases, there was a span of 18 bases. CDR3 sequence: CASSLVQGQKGYTGELFF. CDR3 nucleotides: TGTGCCAGCAGCTTAGTTCAGGGGCAGAAAGGATACACCGGGGAGCTGTTTTTT. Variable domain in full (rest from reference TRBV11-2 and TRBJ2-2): EAGVAQSPRYKIIEKRQSVAFWCNPISGHATLYWYQQILGQGPKLLIQFQNNGVVDDSQLPKDRFSAERLKGVDSTLKIQPAKLEDSAVYLCASSLVQGQKGYTGELFFGEGSRLTVL.

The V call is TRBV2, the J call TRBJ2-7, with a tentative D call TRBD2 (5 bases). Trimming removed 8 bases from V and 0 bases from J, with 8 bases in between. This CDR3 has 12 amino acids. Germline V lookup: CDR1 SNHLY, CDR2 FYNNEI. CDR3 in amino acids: CASVGSSYEQYF. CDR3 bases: TGTGCCAGCGTGGGGAGCTCCTACGAGCAGTACTTC.

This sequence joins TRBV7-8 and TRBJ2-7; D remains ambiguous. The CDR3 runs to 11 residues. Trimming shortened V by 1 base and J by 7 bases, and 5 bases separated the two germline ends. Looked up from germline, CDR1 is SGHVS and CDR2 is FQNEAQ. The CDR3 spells CASSLGEEQYF. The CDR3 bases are TGTGCCAGCAGCTTAGGAGAAGAGCAGTACTTC.

Here the CDR3 DNA reads TGTGCCAGTATTAATAACAGGCTAAGCAATGAGCAGTTCTTC. Translation gives CASINNRLSNEQFF. This chain joins TRBV19 and TRBJ2-1, with D tentatively TRBD1 (5 bases). Germline lookup yields CDR1 LNHDA and CDR2 SQIVND (reference sequence). V dropped 7 bases and J dropped 6 bases, with 16 bases sitting between them. The CDR3 is 14 residues long.

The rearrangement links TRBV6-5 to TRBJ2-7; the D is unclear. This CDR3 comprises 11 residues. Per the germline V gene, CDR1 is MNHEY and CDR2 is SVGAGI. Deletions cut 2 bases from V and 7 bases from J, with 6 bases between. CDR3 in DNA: TGTGCCAGCAGTTACGGGCAGGAGCAGTACTTC. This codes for CASSYGQEQYF.

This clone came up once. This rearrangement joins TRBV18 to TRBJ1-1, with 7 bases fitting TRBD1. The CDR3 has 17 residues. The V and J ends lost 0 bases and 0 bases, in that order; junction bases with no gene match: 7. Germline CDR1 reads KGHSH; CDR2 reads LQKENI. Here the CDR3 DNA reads TGTGCCAGCTCACCACCTGGATCGACAGGGATGAACACTGAAGCTTTCTTT. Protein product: CASSPPGSTGMNTEAFF.